Listed below are T cell receptor beta chains from one sample, sequenced in a study of blood T cell repertoires in COVID-19. Sequenced by immunoSEQ multiplex PCR; TCRdb stores in-frame clones only, minus some. The data hold 150,000 to 200,000 clones, with approximately 80% observed a single time. Sequenced sample: peripheral blood. The receptors shown here come from a woman of 80 years or more with COVID-19, enrolled during active disease. The CDR3 runs from the conserved cysteine through the conserved F or W. The order of the fields is J gene, CDR3 length, V gene, CDR3 protein.

J gene: TRBJ2-1; CDR3 length: 14; V gene: TRBV28; CDR3 protein: CASSWGQVWAEQFF
J gene: TRBJ1-4; CDR3 length: 13; V gene: TRBV4-3; CDR3 protein: CASSLRLEEKLFF
J gene: TRBJ2-2; CDR3 length: 14; V gene: TRBV7-2; CDR3 protein: CASSFGVDTGELFF
J gene: TRBJ1-3; CDR3 length: 11; V gene: TRBV6-5; CDR3 protein: CASHSGNTIYF
J gene: TRBJ2-1; CDR3 length: 14; V gene: TRBV4-1; CDR3 protein: CASSQVPGLGEQFF
J gene: TRBJ2-2; CDR3 length: 15; V gene: TRBV28; CDR3 protein: CASSLLAANTGELFF
J gene: TRBJ2-2; CDR3 length: 16; V gene: TRBV9; CDR3 protein: CASSVAGGLRAGELFF
J gene: TRBJ2-1; CDR3 length: 13; V gene: TRBV6-6; CDR3 protein: CASSWRVSNEQFF
J gene: TRBJ1-2; CDR3 length: 16; V gene: TRBV7-2; CDR3 protein: CASSLYQGAANYGYTF
J gene: TRBJ1-1; CDR3 length: 16; V gene: TRBV6-6; CDR3 protein: CASSYPRDRGSAEAFF
J gene: TRBJ2-3; CDR3 length: 13; V gene: TRBV11-3; CDR3 protein: CASIAGGTDTQYF
J gene: TRBJ2-3; CDR3 length: 15; V gene: TRBV27; CDR3 protein: CASSLGVTSTDTQYF
J gene: TRBJ2-1; CDR3 length: 13; V gene: TRBV19; CDR3 protein: CASSIGGTREQFF
J gene: TRBJ2-5; CDR3 length: 18; V gene: TRBV3-1/TRBV3-2; CDR3 protein: CASSQVLGPTSSQETQYF
J gene: TRBJ2-5; CDR3 length: 16; V gene: TRBV24-1; CDR3 protein: CATSELGDSRRETQYF
J gene: TRBJ2-3; CDR3 length: 17; V gene: TRBV19; CDR3 protein: CASSIGASGNPTDTQYF
J gene: TRBJ1-6; CDR3 length: 15; V gene: TRBV9; CDR3 protein: CASSVGQGANSPLHF
J gene: TRBJ2-7; CDR3 length: 14; V gene: TRBV16; CDR3 protein: CASSQSNIPGEQYF
J gene: TRBJ2-3; CDR3 length: 15; V gene: TRBV7-9; CDR3 protein: CASTPLGQGTDTQYF
J gene: TRBJ2-7; CDR3 length: 14; V gene: TRBV6-2/TRBV6-3; CDR3 protein: CASSLTGVGYEQYF
J gene: TRBJ1-1; CDR3 length: 18; V gene: TRBV5-1; CDR3 protein: CASSLGVPGQGLNTEAFF
J gene: TRBJ1-2; CDR3 length: 15; V gene: TRBV7-9; CDR3 protein: CASSLRMTGDRAYTF